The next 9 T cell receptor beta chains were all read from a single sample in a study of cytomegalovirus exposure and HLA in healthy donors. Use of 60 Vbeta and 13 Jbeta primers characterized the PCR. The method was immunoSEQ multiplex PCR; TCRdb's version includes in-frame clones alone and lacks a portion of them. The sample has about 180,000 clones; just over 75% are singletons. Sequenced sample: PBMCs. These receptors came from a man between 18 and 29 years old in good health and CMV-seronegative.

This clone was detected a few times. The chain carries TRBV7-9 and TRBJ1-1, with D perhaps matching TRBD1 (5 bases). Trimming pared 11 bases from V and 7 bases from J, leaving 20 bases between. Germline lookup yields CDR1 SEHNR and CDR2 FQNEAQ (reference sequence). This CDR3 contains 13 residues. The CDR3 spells CAYIPGTPGEAFF. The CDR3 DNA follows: TGTGCCTATATACCCGGGACTCCCGGTGAAGCTTTCTTT.

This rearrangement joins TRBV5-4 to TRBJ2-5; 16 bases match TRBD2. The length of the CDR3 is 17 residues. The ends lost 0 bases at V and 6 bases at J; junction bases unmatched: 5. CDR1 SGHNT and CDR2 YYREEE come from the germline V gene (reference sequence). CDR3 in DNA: TGTGCCAGCAGCTTGGGGGGACTAGCGGGAGGGAAGAAGACCCAGTACTTC. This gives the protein CASSLGGLAGGKKTQYF.

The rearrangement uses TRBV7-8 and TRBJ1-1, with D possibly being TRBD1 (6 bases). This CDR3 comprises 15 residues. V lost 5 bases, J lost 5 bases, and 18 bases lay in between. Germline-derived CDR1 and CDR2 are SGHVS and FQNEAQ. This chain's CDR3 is CASSARGGPGTEAFF. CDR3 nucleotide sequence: TGTGCCAGCAGCGCACGCGGGGGGCCGGGGACTGAAGCTTTCTTT.

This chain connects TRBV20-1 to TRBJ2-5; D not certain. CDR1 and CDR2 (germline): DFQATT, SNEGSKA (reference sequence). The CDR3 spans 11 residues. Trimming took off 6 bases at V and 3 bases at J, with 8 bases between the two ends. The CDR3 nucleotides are TGCAGTGCACGGCAGGAAGAGACCCAGTACTTC. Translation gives CSARQEETQYF.

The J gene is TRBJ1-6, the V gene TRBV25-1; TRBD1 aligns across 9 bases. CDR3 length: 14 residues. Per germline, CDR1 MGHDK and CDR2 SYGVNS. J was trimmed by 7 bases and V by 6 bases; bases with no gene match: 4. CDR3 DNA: TGTGCCAGCAGGGGGGGACAGGGAAATTCACCCCTCCACTTT. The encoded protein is CASRGGQGNSPLHF.

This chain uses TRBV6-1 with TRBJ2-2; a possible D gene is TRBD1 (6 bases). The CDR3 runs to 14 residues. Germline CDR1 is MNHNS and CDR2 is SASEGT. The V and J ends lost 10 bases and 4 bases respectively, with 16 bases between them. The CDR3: CATDQNRATGELFF. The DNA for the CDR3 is TGTGCCACCGACCAAAACAGGGCCACCGGGGAGCTGTTTTTT.

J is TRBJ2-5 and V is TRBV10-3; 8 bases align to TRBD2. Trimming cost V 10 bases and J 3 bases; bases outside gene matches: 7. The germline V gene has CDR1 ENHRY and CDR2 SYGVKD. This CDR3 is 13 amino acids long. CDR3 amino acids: CATFAGGKETQYF. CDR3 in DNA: TGTGCCACCTTTGCGGGGGGCAAAGAGACCCAGTACTTC.

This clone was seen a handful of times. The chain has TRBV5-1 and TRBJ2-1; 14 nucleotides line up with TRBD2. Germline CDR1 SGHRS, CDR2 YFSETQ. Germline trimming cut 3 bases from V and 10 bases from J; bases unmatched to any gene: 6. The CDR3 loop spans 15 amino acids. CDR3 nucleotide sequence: TGCGCCAGCAGCTCGGGGACTAGCGGGGGTCGCGAGCAGTTCTTC. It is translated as CASSSGTSGGREQFF.

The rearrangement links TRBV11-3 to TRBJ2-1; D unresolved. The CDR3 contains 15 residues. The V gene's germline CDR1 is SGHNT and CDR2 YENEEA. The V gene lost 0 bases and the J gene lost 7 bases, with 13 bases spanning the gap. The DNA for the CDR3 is TGTGCCAGCAGCTTAGATCGAGGAGCGCGGAATGAGCAGTTCTTC. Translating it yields CASSLDRGARNEQFF.